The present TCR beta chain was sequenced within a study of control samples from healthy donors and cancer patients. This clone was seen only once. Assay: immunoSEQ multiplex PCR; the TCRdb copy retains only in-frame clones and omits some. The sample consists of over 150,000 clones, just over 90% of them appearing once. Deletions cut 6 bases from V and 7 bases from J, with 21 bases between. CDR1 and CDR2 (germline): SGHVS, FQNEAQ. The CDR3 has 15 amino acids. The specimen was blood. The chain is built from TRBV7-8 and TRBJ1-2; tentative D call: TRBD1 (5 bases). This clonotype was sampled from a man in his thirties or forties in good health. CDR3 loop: CASSWGPTSMGGYTF. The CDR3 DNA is TGTGCCAGCAGTTGGGGACCGACCTCGATGGGTGGCTACACCTTC.